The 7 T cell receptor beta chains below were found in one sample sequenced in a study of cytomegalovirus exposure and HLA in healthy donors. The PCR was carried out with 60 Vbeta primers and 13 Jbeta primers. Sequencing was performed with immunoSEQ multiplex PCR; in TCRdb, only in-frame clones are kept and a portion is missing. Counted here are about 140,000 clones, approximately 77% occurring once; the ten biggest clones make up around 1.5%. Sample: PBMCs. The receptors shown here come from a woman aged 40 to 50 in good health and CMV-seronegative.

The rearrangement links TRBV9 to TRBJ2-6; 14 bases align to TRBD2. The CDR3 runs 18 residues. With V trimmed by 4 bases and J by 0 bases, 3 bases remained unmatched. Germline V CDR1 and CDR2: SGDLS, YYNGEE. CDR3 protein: CASSPGTSGGSGANVLTF. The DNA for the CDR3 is TGTGCCAGCAGCCCTGGGACTAGCGGGGGCTCTGGGGCCAACGTCCTGACTTTC.

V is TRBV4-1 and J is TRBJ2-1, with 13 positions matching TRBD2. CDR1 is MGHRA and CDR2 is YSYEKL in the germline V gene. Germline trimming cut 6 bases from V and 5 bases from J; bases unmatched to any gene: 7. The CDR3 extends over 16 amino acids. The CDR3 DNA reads TGCGCCAGCAGTCCTTCCGGGACTAGCGGGAACAATGAGCAGTTCTTC. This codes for CASSPSGTSGNNEQFF.

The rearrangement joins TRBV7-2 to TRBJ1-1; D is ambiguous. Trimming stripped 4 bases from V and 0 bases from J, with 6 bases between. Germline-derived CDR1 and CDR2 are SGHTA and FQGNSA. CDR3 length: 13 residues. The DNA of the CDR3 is TGTGCCAGCAGCTCGAGTGTGAACACTGAAGCTTTCTTT. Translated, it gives CASSSSVNTEAFF.

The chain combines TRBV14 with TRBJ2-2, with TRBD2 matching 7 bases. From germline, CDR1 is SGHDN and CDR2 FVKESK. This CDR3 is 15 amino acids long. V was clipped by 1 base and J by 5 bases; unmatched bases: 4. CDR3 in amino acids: CASSQVGGNTGELFF. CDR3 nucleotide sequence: TGTGCCAGCAGCCAAGTCGGGGGGAATACCGGGGAGCTGTTTTTT.

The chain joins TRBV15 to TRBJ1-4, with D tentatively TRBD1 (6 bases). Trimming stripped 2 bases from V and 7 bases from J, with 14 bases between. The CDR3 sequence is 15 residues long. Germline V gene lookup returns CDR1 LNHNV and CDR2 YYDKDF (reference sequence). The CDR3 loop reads CATSRPGRGAEKLFF. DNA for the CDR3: TGTGCCACCAGCAGACCCGGCAGGGGAGCTGAAAAACTGTTTTTT.

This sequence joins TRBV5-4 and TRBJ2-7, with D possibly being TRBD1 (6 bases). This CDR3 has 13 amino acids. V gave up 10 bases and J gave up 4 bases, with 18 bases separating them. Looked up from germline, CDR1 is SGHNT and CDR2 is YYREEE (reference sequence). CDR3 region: CAWYRENEYEQYF. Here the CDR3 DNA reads TGTGCCTGGTACAGGGAGAACGAGTACGAGCAGTACTTC.

Written as DNA, the CDR3 is TGTGCCTCCCACCGCCCGGCCCGGGATGAGCAGTTCTTC. It translates to CASHRPARDEQFF. The chain uses TRBV5-4 and TRBJ2-1; D unclear. The germline V gene has CDR1 SGHNT and CDR2 YYREEE (reference sequence). The CDR3 runs 13 residues. V dropped 10 bases and J dropped 8 bases, with 19 bases sitting between them. The whole variable domain, filled in from reference TRBV5-4 and TRBJ2-1, reads ETGVTQSPTHLIKTRGQQVTLRCSSQSGHNTVSWYQQALGQGPQFIFQYYREEENGRGNFPPRFSGLQFPNYSSELNVNALELDDSALYLCASHRPARDEQFFGPGTRLTVL.